The 27 T cell receptor beta chains below were found in one sample sequenced in a study of T cell changes during pregnancy in multiple sclerosis. This table comes from immunoSEQ multiplex PCR, and its TCRdb copy is limited to in-frame clones, with some not included. The sample records some 110,000 clones, 90% to 95% being singletons. The sequences come from peripheral blood, collected in the third trimester of pregnancy. All receptors derive from a female donor with multiple sclerosis, enrolled in a pregnancy study.

The CDR3 sequence is CASSLMEYEQYF. The CDR3 DNA sequence: TGTGCCAGCAGCTTAATGGAGTACGAGCAGTACTTC. This rearrangement joins TRBV5-8 to TRBJ2-7, with unresolved D. The CDR3 sequence is 12 residues long. Deletions cut 2 bases from V and 4 bases from J, with 7 bases between. Germline V gives CDR1 SGHTS, CDR2 YDEGEE.

The chain has TRBV4-2 and TRBJ1-5, with 7 bases fitting TRBD1. Germline CDR1 is LGHNA and CDR2 is YNFKEQ. The CDR3 totals 17 residues. The junction had 8 bases not matched to a gene; V was cut back by 0 bases and J by 3 bases. DNA for the CDR3: TGTGCCAGCAGCCAAGATCCCGGGACAGACGACAATCAGCCCCAGCATTTT. Protein product: CASSQDPGTDDNQPQHF.

The rearrangement uses TRBV28 and TRBJ2-5; D uncertain. Trimming removed 6 bases at V and 1 base at J, with 15 bases between. Germline CDR1 MDHEN, CDR2 SYDVKM. The CDR3 is 15 residues long. Written as DNA, the CDR3 is TGTGCCAGCAGCTCCCCCCTGGGCAGCCAAGAGACCCAGTACTTC. It translates to CASSSPLGSQETQYF. The full variable domain, rest sourced from reference TRBV28 and TRBJ2-5, is DVKVTQSSRYLVKRTGEKVFLECVQDMDHENMFWYRQDPGLGLRLIYFSYDVKMKEKGDIPEGYSVSREKKERFSLILESASTNQTSMYLCASSSPLGSQETQYFGPGTRLLVL.

The gene calls are TRBV19 and TRBJ2-7; 9 bases align to TRBD2. Germline-derived CDR1 and CDR2 are LNHDA and SQIVND (reference sequence). This CDR3 comprises 14 residues. The V and J ends lost 5 bases and 5 bases, in that order; junction bases with no gene match: 7. CDR3 nucleotides: TGTGCCAGTAGTCAGGCGGGAGGGCAGGACGAGCAGTACTTC. This encodes CASSQAGGQDEQYF.

The chain uses TRBV6-6 and TRBJ2-3; 9 bases are shared with TRBD1. J gave up 2 bases and V 5 bases, and 5 bases lay outside the gene matches. This CDR3 is 15 amino acids long. Germline V gene sequence: CDR1 MNHNY, CDR2 SVGAGI (reference sequence). CDR3: CASSAGQGTTDTQYF. For the CDR3, the DNA is TGTGCCAGCAGTGCCGGACAGGGGACCACAGATACGCAGTATTTT.

The rearrangement uses TRBV5-4 and TRBJ2-1; D may be TRBD2 (5 bases). The CDR3 sequence is 15 residues long. Germline loops: CDR1 SGHNT, CDR2 YYREEE (reference sequence). V lost 0 bases, J lost 0 bases, and 7 bases lay in between. CDR3 sequence: CASSLAGSSYNEQFF. The CDR3 nucleotides are TGTGCCAGCAGCTTGGCGGGAAGCTCCTACAATGAGCAGTTCTTC.

The CDR3 is CASSPVGTSGYEQYF. CDR3 nucleotide sequence: TGCGCCAGCAGCCCCGTCGGGACTAGCGGTTACGAGCAGTACTTC. This chain uses TRBV4-1 with TRBJ2-7; TRBD2 matches at 11 bases. The trim removed 4 bases at V and 4 bases at J, leaving 6 bases unmatched. CDR1 is MGHRA and CDR2 is YSYEKL in the germline V gene. The CDR3 is 15 amino acids.

CDR3 protein: CASQQGNGEKLFF. The CDR3 DNA reads as TGTGCCAGCCAACAGGGAAATGGTGAAAAACTGTTTTTT. This sequence joins TRBV9 and TRBJ1-4; possible D gene TRBD1, 6 bases. The CDR3 loop spans 13 amino acids. Deletions cut 7 bases from V and 7 bases from J, with 14 bases between. CDR1 and CDR2 (germline): SGDLS, YYNGEE.

The chain couples TRBV30 to TRBJ2-1, with D tentatively TRBD2 (5 bases). Per the germline V gene, CDR1 is GTSNPN and CDR2 is SVGIG (reference sequence). This CDR3 contains 17 residues. Trimming cost V 0 bases and J 0 bases, with 15 bases left between them. CDR3 amino acids: CAWSVVSGRSSYNEQFF. The CDR3 DNA reads TGTGCCTGGAGTGTAGTCAGCGGAAGAAGCTCCTACAATGAGCAGTTCTTC.

The V gene is TRBV20-1, the J gene TRBJ1-2; D unclear. V was cut by 3 bases and J by 5 bases, with 7 bases left in between. Germline CDR1 and CDR2: DFQATT and SNEGSKA (reference sequence). This CDR3 spans 11 amino acids. The CDR3 loop is CSASPEYGYTF. The DNA of the CDR3 is TGCAGTGCTAGCCCAGAATATGGCTACACCTTC.

This clone was observed once. The chain combines TRBV19 with TRBJ2-1; weak D call: TRBD2 (6 bases). This CDR3 spans 15 amino acids. Trimming took off 5 bases at V and 2 bases at J, with 13 bases between the two ends. CDR1 is LNHDA, CDR2 SQIVND, per germline (reference sequence). The CDR3 region has the DNA TGTGCCAGTAGTTTCAGTGGGGGGACCTACAATGAGCAGTTCTTC. Encoded protein: CASSFSGGTYNEQFF.

In regard to this clone: In the same sample, other DNA sequences code for this CDR3. J is TRBJ2-1 and V is TRBV5-1; 11 bases are a match to TRBD2. Germline assignment: CDR1 SGHRS and CDR2 YFSETQ. Trimming at V came to 0 bases and at J to 4 bases, leaving 0 bases not matched to a gene. This CDR3 spans 15 amino acids. CDR3 coding DNA: TGCGCCAGCAGCTTGGGACTAGCGGGGTACAATGAGCAGTTCTTC. The encoded protein is CASSLGLAGYNEQFF.

This clone was detected only once. The V and J genes are TRBV30 and TRBJ2-7; D is undetermined. Germline CDR1 and CDR2: GTSNPN and SVGIG (reference sequence). V was shortened by 0 bases and J by 4 bases, with 4 bases between the two germline ends. The CDR3 spans 11 residues. The CDR3 here is CAWSVKYEQYF. The DNA of the CDR3 is TGTGCCTGGAGTGTTAAATACGAGCAGTACTTC.

This clone was seen a few times. V is TRBV9 and J is TRBJ1-1; D call uncertain. The CDR3 length is 13 residues. Deletions cut 4 bases from V and 1 base from J, with 8 bases between. Germline CDR1 reads SGDLS; CDR2 reads YYNGEE. The CDR3 sequence is CASSQDGNTEAFF. For the CDR3, the DNA is TGTGCCAGCAGCCAGGATGGGAACACTGAAGCTTTCTTT.

This clone was seen once. This chain joins TRBV28 and TRBJ1-2, with 8 bases aligning to TRBD1. Trimming at V came to 7 bases and at J to 6 bases, leaving 7 bases not matched to a gene. In germline, CDR1 is MDHEN, CDR2 SYDVKM. This CDR3 region has 13 residues. The CDR3: CASTPDRVDGYTF. As DNA, the CDR3 is TGTGCCAGCACCCCGGACAGGGTAGATGGCTACACCTTC.

This sequence joins TRBV18 and TRBJ1-2; 9 bases map to TRBD1. From germline, CDR1 is KGHSH and CDR2 LQKENI. Germline trimming cut 3 bases from V and 3 bases from J; bases unmatched to any gene: 8. The CDR3 contains 16 residues. In nucleotides, the CDR3 is TGTGCCAGCTCACCGACAGGGGGGGCCGGTGACTATGGCTACACCTTC. The encoded protein is CASSPTGGAGDYGYTF.

The V call is TRBV27, the J call TRBJ1-1, with TRBD1 identical over 12 bases. The CDR3 spans 15 residues. The V segment lost 5 bases and the J segment 4 bases; nucleotides outside the gene matches: 5. CDR1 is MNHEY, CDR2 SMNVEV, per germline (reference sequence). In nucleotides, the CDR3 is TGTGCCAGCAGTCCGGGACAGGGGGCACGCACTGAAGCTTTCTTT. This gives the protein CASSPGQGARTEAFF.

This clone came up once. The V gene is TRBV9, the J gene TRBJ1-1, with D maybe TRBD1 (5 bases). From germline, CDR1 is SGDLS and CDR2 YYNGEE. This CDR3 is 15 amino acids long. V lost 0 bases, J lost 6 bases, and 15 bases lay in between. The chain's CDR3 is CASSVGAGLGPEAFF. DNA for the CDR3: TGTGCCAGCAGCGTAGGGGCAGGGCTTGGACCTGAAGCTTTCTTT.

The chain uses TRBV19 and TRBJ1-1; 9 bases agree with TRBD1. Germline V gene lookup returns CDR1 LNHDA and CDR2 SQIVND (reference sequence). Trimming took 0 bases from V and 9 from J; bases not matched to a gene: 8. This CDR3 is built from 15 residues. CDR3 sequence reads: CASSIEGADRGQAFF. The CDR3 DNA follows: TGTGCCAGTAGTATAGAAGGGGCGGACAGGGGCCAAGCTTTCTTT.

The chain employs TRBV19 and TRBJ1-5, with 7 bases lining up with TRBD1. The germline V gene has CDR1 LNHDA and CDR2 SQIVND (reference sequence). J was trimmed by 0 bases and V by 3 bases; bases with no gene match: 14. CDR3 size: 19 residues. For the CDR3, the DNA is TGTGCCAGTAGTATTAGGGGGACAGACACAATTTATAGCAATCAGCCCCAGCATTTT. Residues: CASSIRGTDTIYSNQPQHF.

The chain recombines TRBV5-4 with TRBJ2-1; TRBD2 agrees at 8 bases. Germline loops: CDR1 SGHNT, CDR2 YYREEE (reference sequence). With 5 bases clipped from V and 7 bases from J, the junction kept 14 bases outside the gene matches. The CDR3 loop spans 16 amino acids. CDR3 amino acids: CASRSGGGGPRNEQFF. The CDR3 coding sequence is TGTGCCAGCAGGTCGGGGGGCGGGGGGCCTAGGAATGAGCAGTTCTTC.

V is TRBV30 and J is TRBJ1-4; the D gene is possibly TRBD1 (6 bases). Per germline, CDR1 GTSNPN and CDR2 SVGIG (reference sequence). V lost 5 bases to trimming and J lost 8 bases, with 12 bases between them. The CDR3 length is 12 residues. CDR3 sequence: CAWDTGTEKLFF. The DNA of the CDR3 is TGTGCCTGGGATACAGGGACCGAAAAACTGTTTTTT.

V usage is TRBV7-8 and J usage is TRBJ2-1; maybe TRBD2 (6 bases). In germline, CDR1 is SGHVS, CDR2 FQNEAQ. V lost 1 base and J 4 bases, leaving 17 bases between the germline ends. The length of the CDR3 is 17 residues. CDR3 amino acids: CASSLGAAVGGYNEQFF. CDR3 DNA: TGTGCCAGCAGCTTAGGGGCCGCGGTGGGGGGATACAATGAGCAGTTCTTC.

The chain links TRBV10-3 to TRBJ1-2; 7 bases line up with TRBD1. Germline trimming cut 0 bases from V and 4 bases from J; bases unmatched to any gene: 14. The CDR3 is made up of 18 amino acids. Germline loops: CDR1 ENHRY, CDR2 SYGVKD. The CDR3 DNA reads TGTGCCATCAGTGAGTCTTGGGACAGTCGGGATTTGTCCTATGGCTACACCTTC. This gives the protein CAISESWDSRDLSYGYTF.

V and J are TRBV6-1 and TRBJ2-3; D is perhaps TRBD1 (6 bases). Germline V gene sequence: CDR1 MNHNS, CDR2 SASEGT. V lost 8 bases to trimming and J lost 6 bases, with 9 bases between them. The CDR3 has 11 residues. The CDR3 is CASPGVDTQYF. The CDR3 bases are TGTGCCAGCCCAGGGGTGGATACGCAGTATTTT.

The CDR3 DNA reads as TGTGCCAGCTCACCAGAAATTAGAGCCAGGAGGGGCTATGGCTACACCTTC. Amino acids: CASSPEIRARRGYGYTF. The chain couples TRBV18 to TRBJ1-2; possibly TRBD1 for D (5 bases). The CDR3 has 17 amino acids. Germline V CDR1 and CDR2: KGHSH, LQKENI. Trimming left V 2 bases short and J 4 bases short, with 20 bases between.

The chain joins TRBV30 to TRBJ1-2, with a weak D call TRBD1 (5 bases). The CDR3 length is 15 residues. Trimming took 2 bases from V and 5 from J, leaving 18 bases between them. Germline-derived CDR1 and CDR2 are GTSNPN and SVGIG (reference sequence). The CDR3, as DNA: TGTGCCTGGAGTCCCCTGACTGGGGGAGGGTATGGCTACACCTTC. Translated: CAWSPLTGGGYGYTF. The whole variable domain, remainder taken from reference TRBV30 and TRBJ1-2, is SQTIHQWPATLVQPVGSPLSLECTVEGTSNPNLYWYRQAAGRGLQLLFYSVGIGQISSEVPQNLSASRPQDRQFILSSKKLLLSDSGFYLCAWSPLTGGGYGYTFGSGTRLTVV.